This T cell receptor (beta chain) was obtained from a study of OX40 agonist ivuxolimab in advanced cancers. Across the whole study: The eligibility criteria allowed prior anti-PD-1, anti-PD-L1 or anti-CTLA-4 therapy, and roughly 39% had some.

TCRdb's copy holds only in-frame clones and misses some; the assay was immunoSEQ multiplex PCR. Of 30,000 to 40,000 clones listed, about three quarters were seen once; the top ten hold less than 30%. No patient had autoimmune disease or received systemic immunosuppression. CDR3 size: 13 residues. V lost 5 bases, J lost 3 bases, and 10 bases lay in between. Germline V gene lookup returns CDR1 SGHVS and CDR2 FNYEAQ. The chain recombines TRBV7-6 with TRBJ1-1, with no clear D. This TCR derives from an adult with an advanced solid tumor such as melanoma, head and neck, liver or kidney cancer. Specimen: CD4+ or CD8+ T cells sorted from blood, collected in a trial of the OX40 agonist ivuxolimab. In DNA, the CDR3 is TGTGCCAGCAGCGCCGCCTGGGACACTGAAGCTTTCTTT. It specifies CASSAAWDTEAFF.